What follows is one T cell receptor (beta chain) and its context. Its antigen is currently unknown. These data come from a study of shared clonotypes between healthy human individuals. Study at large: Each donor's CD8 memory used one plate, CD8 naive two, each CD4 subset three. General observations from the study: Measured sharing among donors was expected to vary with sequencing depth. Estimated richness values were generally larger in naive subsets than in memory subsets.

Once extracted for a subset, genomic DNA was divided evenly among several immunoSEQ plates. Measured with immunoSEQ multiplex PCR; TCRdb has only the in-frame clones, and not every one. The profile shows about 2.1 million clones, approximately 92% of them singletons. CDR1 SGHTA and CDR2 FQGTGA come from the germline V gene. The length of the CDR3 is 14 residues. The V end lost 5 bases, the J end lost 1 base, and 8 bases lay between the germline ends. CD45RO-negative, CCR7-selected cells formed the naive CD8 fraction, which excluded terminally differentiated effector memory CD45RA+ cells. The clonotype was recovered from a man in his late teens or twenties in good health. Some clones in this sample may be carry-over from other donors' samples. Sequenced input: naive CD8+ T cells from PBMCs. This chain joins TRBV7-3 and TRBJ2-2; D not certain. CDR3 nucleotide sequence: TGTGCCAGCAGCCAAGACTTGAACACCGGGGAGCTGTTTTTT. It codes for CASSQDLNTGELFF.